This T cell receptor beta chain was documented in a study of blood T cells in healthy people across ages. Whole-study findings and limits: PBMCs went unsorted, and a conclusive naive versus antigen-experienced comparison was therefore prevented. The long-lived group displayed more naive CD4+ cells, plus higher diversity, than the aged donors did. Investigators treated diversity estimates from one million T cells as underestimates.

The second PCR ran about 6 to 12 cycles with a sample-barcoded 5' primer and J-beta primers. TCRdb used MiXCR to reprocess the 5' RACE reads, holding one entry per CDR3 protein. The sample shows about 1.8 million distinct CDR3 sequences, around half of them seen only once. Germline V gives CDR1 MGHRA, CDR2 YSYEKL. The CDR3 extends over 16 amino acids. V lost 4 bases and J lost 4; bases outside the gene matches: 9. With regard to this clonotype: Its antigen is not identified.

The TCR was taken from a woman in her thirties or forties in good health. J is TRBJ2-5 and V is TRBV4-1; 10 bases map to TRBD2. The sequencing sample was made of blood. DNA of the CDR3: TGCGCCAGCAGCCGGGCCCTAGCGGGGGACTTAGAGACCCAGTACTTC. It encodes CASSRALAGDLETQYF.